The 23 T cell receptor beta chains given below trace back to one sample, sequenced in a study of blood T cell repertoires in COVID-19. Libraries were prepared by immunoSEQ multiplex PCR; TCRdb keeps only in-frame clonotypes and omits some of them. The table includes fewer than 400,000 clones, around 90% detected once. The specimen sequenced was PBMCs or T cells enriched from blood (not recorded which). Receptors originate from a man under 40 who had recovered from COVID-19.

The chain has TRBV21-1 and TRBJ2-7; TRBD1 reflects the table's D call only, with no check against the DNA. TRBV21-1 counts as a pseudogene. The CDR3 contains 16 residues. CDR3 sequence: CASSPRPPTVGYEQYF. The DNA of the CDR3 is TGTGCCAGCAGCCCCAGGCCTCCCACCGTCGGATACGAGCAGTACTTC.

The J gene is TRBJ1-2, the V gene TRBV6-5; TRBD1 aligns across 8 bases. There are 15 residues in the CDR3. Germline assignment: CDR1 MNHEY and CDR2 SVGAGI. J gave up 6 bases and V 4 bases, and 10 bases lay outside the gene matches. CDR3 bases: TGTGCCAGCAGTTCCGGACAGGGAGGGAGAAATGGCTACACCTTC. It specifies CASSSGQGGRNGYTF.

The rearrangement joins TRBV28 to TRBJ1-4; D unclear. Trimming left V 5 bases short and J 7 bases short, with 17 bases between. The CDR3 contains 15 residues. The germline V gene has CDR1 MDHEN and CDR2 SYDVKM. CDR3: CASSLARARGEKLFF. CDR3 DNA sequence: TGTGCCAGCAGTCTCGCCCGGGCCCGGGGTGAAAAACTGTTTTTT.

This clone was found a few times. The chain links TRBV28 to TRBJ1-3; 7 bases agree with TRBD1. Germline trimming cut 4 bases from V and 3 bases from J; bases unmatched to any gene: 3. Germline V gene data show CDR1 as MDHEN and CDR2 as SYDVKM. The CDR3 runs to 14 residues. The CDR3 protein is CASSSTGVGNTIYF. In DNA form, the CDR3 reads TGTGCCAGCAGTTCCACAGGGGTTGGAAACACCATATATTTT.

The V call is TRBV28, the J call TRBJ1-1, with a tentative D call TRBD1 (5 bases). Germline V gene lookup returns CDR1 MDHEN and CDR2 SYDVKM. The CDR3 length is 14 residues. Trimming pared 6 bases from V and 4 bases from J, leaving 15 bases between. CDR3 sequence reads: CASRIGGGTTEAFF. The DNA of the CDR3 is TGTGCCAGCAGGATTGGAGGAGGGACCACTGAAGCTTTCTTT.

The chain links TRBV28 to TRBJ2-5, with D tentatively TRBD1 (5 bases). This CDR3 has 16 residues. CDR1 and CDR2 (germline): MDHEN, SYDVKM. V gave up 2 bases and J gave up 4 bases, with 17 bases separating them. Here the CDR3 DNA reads TGTGCCAGCAGTTTAGATGCAGGGTCCCTCGGAGAGACCCAGTACTTC. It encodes CASSLDAGSLGETQYF. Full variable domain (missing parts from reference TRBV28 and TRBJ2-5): DVKVTQSSRYLVKRTGEKVFLECVQDMDHENMFWYRQDPGLGLRLIYFSYDVKMKEKGDIPEGYSVSREKKERFSLILESASTNQTSMYLCASSLDAGSLGETQYFGPGTRLLVL.

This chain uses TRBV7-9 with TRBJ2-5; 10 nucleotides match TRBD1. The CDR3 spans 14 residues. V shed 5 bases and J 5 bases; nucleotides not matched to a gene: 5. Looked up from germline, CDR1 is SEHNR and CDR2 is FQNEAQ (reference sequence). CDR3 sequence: CASSTTGGAETQYF. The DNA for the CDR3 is TGTGCCAGCAGCACGACAGGGGGCGCGGAGACCCAGTACTTC. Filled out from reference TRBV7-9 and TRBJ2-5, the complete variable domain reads DTGVSQNPRHKITKRGQNVTFRCDPISEHNRLYWYRQTLGQGPEFLTYFQNEAQLEKSRLLSDRFSAERPKGSFSTLEIQRTEQGDSAMYLCASSTTGGAETQYFGPGTRLLVL.

The CDR3 is CASSSVQGAQPQHF. The CDR3, as DNA: TGTGCCAGCAGTTCCGTGCAGGGGGCGCAGCCCCAGCATTTT. V and J are TRBV28 and TRBJ1-5; 8 bases match TRBD1. J gave up 7 bases and V 4 bases, and 6 bases lay outside the gene matches. CDR3 length equals 14 residues. Germline lookup yields CDR1 MDHEN and CDR2 SYDVKM.

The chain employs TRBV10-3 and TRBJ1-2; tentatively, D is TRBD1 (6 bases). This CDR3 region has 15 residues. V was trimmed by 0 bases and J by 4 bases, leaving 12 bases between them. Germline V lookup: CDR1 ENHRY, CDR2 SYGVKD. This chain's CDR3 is CAISESNRETYGYTF. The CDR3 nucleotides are TGTGCCATCAGTGAGTCGAACAGGGAGACCTATGGCTACACCTTC.

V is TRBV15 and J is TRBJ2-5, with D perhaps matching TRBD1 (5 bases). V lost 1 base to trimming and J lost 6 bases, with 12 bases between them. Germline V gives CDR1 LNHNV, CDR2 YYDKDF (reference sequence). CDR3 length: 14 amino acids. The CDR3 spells CATSRAPGLKTQYF. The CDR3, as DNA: TGTGCCACCAGCAGAGCTCCAGGGTTGAAGACCCAGTACTTC.

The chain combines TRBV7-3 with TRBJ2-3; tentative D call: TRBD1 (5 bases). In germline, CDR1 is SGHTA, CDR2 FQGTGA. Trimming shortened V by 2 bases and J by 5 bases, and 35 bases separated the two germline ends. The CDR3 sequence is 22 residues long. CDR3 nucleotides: TGTGCCAGCAGCTTAGTGGACACCCGGATGGTGATTAAACCCTGGGGTTTAGATACGCAGTATTTT. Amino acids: CASSLVDTRMVIKPWGLDTQYF.

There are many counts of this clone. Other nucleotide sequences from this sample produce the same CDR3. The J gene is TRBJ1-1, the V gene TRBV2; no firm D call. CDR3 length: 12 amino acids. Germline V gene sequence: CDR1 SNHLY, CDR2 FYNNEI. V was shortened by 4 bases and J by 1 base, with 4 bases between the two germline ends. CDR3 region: CASSGGNTEAFF. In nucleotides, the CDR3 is TGTGCCAGCAGTGGCGGGAACACTGAAGCTTTCTTT.

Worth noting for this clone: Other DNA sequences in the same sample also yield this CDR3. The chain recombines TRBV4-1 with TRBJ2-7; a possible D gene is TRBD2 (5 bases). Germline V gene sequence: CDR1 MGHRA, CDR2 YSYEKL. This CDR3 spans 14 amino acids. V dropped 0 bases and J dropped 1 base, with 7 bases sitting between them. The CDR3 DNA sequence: TGCGCCAGCAGCCAAGATTCGGGATCCTACGAGCAGTACTTC. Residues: CASSQDSGSYEQYF.

The CDR3 here is CATQTSGAGTQYF. As DNA, the CDR3 is TGTGCCACCCAGACTAGCGGGGCGGGGACCCAGTACTTC. The chain employs TRBV6-5 and TRBJ2-5; TRBD2 matches at 11 bases. Germline V gives CDR1 MNHEY, CDR2 SVGAGI. The CDR3 loop spans 13 amino acids. The J segment lost 7 bases and the V segment lost 10 bases, leaving 8 bases of the junction unmatched.

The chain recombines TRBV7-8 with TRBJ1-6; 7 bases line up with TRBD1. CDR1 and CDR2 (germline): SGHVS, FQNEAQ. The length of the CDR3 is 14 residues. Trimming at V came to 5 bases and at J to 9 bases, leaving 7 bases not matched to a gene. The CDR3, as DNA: TGTGCCAGCAGCATTGACAGGGACACTTCACCCCTCCACTTT. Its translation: CASSIDRDTSPLHF.

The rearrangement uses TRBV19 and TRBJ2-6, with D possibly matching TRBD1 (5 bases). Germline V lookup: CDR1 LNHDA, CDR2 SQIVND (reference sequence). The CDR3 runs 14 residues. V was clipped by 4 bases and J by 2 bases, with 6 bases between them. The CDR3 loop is CASSRGPGANVLTF. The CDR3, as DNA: TGTGCCAGTAGTAGGGGCCCTGGGGCCAACGTCCTGACTTTC.

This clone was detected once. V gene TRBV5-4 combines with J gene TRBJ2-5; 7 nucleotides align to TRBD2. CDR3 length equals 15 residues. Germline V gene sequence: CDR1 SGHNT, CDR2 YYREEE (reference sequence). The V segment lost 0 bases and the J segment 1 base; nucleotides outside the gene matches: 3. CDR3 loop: CASSLGIAGQETQYF. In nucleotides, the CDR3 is TGTGCCAGCAGCTTGGGGATAGCGGGCCAAGAGACCCAGTACTTC.

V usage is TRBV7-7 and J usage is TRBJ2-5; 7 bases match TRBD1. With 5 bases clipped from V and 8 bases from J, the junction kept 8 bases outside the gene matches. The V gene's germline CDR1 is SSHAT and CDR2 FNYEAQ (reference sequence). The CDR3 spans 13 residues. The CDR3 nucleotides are TGTGCCAGCAGCCGTGACAGGGTGGAAACCCAGTACTTC. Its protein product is CASSRDRVETQYF.

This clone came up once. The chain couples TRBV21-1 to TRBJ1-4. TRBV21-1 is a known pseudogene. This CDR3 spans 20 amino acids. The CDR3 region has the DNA TGTGCCAGCAGCAAAGTCGACGAAGGGGAGGGGATGGCAACTAATGAAAAACTGTTTTTT. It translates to CASSKVDEGEGMATNEKLFF.

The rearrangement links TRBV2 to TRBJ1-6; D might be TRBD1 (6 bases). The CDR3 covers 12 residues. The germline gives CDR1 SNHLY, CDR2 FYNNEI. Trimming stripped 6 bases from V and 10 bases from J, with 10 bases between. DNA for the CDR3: TGTGCCAGCAGGCGAACAGGGTCACCCCTCCACTTT. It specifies CASRRTGSPLHF.

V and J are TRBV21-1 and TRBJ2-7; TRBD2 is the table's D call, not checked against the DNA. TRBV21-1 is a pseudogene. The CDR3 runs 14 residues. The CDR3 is CASSKGSSSYEQYF. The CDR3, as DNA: TGTGCCAGCAGCAAAGGTTCGAGTTCCTACGAGCAGTACTTC.

CDR3 nucleotides: TGTGCCAGCATTGGTCTAGCGGGGGGGCGGGATACGCAGTATTTT. Its protein is CASIGLAGGRDTQYF. The chain joins TRBV6-5 to TRBJ2-3, with 12 bases fitting TRBD2. CDR1 MNHEY and CDR2 SVGAGI come from the germline V gene. V was pared by 7 bases and J by 6 bases, with 8 bases of the junction left unmatched. This CDR3 has 15 residues.

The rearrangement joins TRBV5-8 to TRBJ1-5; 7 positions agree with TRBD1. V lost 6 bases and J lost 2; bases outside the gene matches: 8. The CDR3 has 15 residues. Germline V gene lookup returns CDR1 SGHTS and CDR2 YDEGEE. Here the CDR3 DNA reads TGTGCCAGCACCACAGGGGTAGATGGCAATCAGCCCCAGCATTTT. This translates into CASTTGVDGNQPQHF.